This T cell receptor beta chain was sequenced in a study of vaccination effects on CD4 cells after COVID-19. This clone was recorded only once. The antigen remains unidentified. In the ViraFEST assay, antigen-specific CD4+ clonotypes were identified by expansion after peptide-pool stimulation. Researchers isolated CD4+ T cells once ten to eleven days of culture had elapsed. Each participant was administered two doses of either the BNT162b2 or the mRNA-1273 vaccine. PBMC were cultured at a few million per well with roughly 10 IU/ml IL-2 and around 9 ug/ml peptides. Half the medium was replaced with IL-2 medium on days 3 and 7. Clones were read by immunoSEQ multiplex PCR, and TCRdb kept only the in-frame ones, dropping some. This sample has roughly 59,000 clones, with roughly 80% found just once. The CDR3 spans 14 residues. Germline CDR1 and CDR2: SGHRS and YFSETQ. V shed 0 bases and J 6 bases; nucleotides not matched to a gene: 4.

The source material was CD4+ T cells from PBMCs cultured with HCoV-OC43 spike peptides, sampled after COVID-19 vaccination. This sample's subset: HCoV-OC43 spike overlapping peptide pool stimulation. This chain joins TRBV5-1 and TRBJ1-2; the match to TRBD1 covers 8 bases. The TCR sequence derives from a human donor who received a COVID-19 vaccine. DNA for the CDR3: TGCGCCAGCAGCTTGGTGGCAGGGGGCGATGGCTACACCTTC. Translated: CASSLVAGGDGYTF.